The 16 T cell receptor beta chains presented below share a single source sample, sequenced in a study of blood T cells in healthy people across ages. It was with a sample-barcoded 5' primer and a J-beta primer mix that a second PCR of roughly 6 to 12 cycles was run. One entry per CDR3 protein results from TCRdb running MiXCR on the 5' RACE reads. The table lists hundreds of thousands of distinct CDR3 sequences, 24% of them singletons. This sample also belongs to another study, concerning T cells of mothers and their children.

Input material: blood. These receptors originate from a boy younger than 18 in good health.

The V call is TRBV29-1, the J call TRBJ1-5; D perhaps matches TRBD1 (6 bases). The germline V gene has CDR1 SQVTM and CDR2 ANQGSEA. This CDR3 contains 11 residues. Trimming pared 6 bases from V and 6 bases from J, leaving 9 bases between. The CDR3 region is CSVQGPQPQHF. DNA for the CDR3: TGCAGCGTGCAGGGGCCTCAGCCCCAGCATTTT.

This clonotype was detected only a few times. The chain has TRBV6-6 and TRBJ1-3, with 11 bases matching TRBD1. This CDR3 is built from 16 residues. Germline V CDR1 and CDR2: MNHNY, SVGAGI (reference sequence). The trim removed 6 bases at V and 0 bases at J, leaving 4 bases unmatched. The CDR3 bases are TGTGCCAGCAGCCCCGGGACAGGGGGCTCTGGAAACACCATATATTTT. The encoded protein is CASSPGTGGSGNTIYF.

Comment on this clonotype: At one end the junction does not follow the germline gene, possibly because of a read error. The V gene is TRBV10-3, the J gene TRBJ2-1, with D possibly matching TRBD1 (7 bases). This CDR3 has 15 residues. Germline V gene data show CDR1 as ENHRY and CDR2 as SYGVKD. CDR3 loop: CAMGAGGGTYNEHFF. CDR3 nucleotides: TGTGCCATGGGGGCAGGGGGAGGCACCTACAATGAGCACTTCTTC.

The table lists this clonotype with a few counts. The V gene is TRBV14, the J gene TRBJ2-3, with 9 bases matching TRBD1. This CDR3 has 13 residues. With V trimmed by 1 base and J by 10 bases, 3 bases remained unmatched. Germline lookup yields CDR1 SGHDN and CDR2 FVKESK. The CDR3 spells CASSQARTGAQYF. The CDR3 bases are TGTGCCAGCAGCCAAGCCAGGACAGGGGCGCAGTATTTT.

This chain connects TRBV20-1 to TRBJ2-3, with 9 positions matching TRBD1. From germline, CDR1 is DFQATT and CDR2 SNEGSKA (reference sequence). J gave up 4 bases and V 5 bases, and 10 bases lay outside the gene matches. The CDR3 is 15 residues long. In DNA, the CDR3 is TGCAGTGCTTACCCAGGACAGGGGCGCGCAGATACGCAGTATTTT. Translated: CSAYPGQGRADTQYF.

Here the CDR3 DNA reads TGTGCCAGCAGTCCCGGGACGGGAAACACCATATATTTT. Its protein is CASSPGTGNTIYF. V usage is TRBV12-3 or TRBV12-4 and J usage is TRBJ1-3; D is possibly TRBD1 (5 bases). The V and J ends lost 5 bases and 4 bases respectively, with 9 bases between them. CDR3 length: 13 amino acids.

This clonotype was detected ten times or more. This chain links TRBV27 with TRBJ2-7; possibly TRBD2 for D (6 bases). CDR1 and CDR2 (germline): MNHEY, SMNVEV (reference sequence). V was trimmed by 5 bases and J by 2 bases, leaving 19 bases between them. This CDR3 comprises 16 residues. CDR3 coding DNA: TGTGCCAGCAGTGCGGCCGATGGGGGGTTAACCTACGAGCAGTACTTC. The encoded protein is CASSAADGGLTYEQYF.

This sequence joins TRBV2 and TRBJ2-3; 8 bases are shared with TRBD2. CDR1 and CDR2 from the germline V gene are SNHLY and FYNNEI. The CDR3 consists of 17 residues. Unmatched junction bases numbered 12, after V lost 6 bases and J lost 1 base. CDR3 sequence reads: CASRLAGGYSRTDTQYF. The CDR3 DNA reads as TGTGCCAGCAGGCTCGCGGGAGGATACAGCCGCACAGATACGCAGTATTTT.

This clonotype was counted between two and nine times. The junction departs from the called germline gene at one end, perhaps through a read error. The gene calls are TRBV7-9 and TRBJ2-2, with 9 bases identical to TRBD1. CDR1 and CDR2 from the germline V gene are SEHNR and FQNEAQ (reference sequence). The CDR3 is made up of 17 amino acids. CDR3 sequence (DNA): TGTGTCAGCAGCTTACCCTCGGGACAGGGAGACTCCGGGGAGCTGTTTTTT. This translates into CVSSLPSGQGDSGELFF.

This chain joins TRBV5-6 and TRBJ2-4; TRBD2 agrees at 13 bases. The ends lost 2 bases at V and 9 bases at J; junction bases unmatched: 11. Germline values: CDR1 SGHDT, CDR2 YYEEEE. The CDR3 loop spans 17 amino acids. CDR3 loop: CASSLVTSGRALGIQYF. The CDR3 region has the DNA TGTGCCAGCAGCTTAGTCACTAGCGGGAGGGCCTTAGGCATTCAGTACTTC.

This clonotype was detected only a few times. V is TRBV20-1 and J is TRBJ2-3; 8 bases are shared with TRBD2. Germline V gene sequence: CDR1 DFQATT, CDR2 SNEGSKA (reference sequence). The junction had 6 bases not matched to a gene; V was cut back by 6 bases and J by 1 base. This CDR3 is 14 amino acids long. In DNA form, the CDR3 reads TGCAGTGCCCCTCGGGGGGGCGGCACAGATACGCAGTATTTT. Translating it yields CSAPRGGGTDTQYF.

This clonotype was counted between two and nine times. V gene TRBV4-2 combines with J gene TRBJ2-1; unclear D gene. This CDR3 has 14 residues. Deletions cut 0 bases from V and 9 bases from J, with 12 bases between. Germline V gene sequence: CDR1 LGHNA, CDR2 YNFKEQ. The CDR3 nucleotides are TGTGCCAGCAGCCAAGAAGTAACGGTTCCTGAGCAGTTCTTC. Amino acid sequence: CASSQEVTVPEQFF.

V usage is TRBV29-1 and J usage is TRBJ2-7, with D perhaps given as TRBD1 or TRBD2 (5 bases each). The CDR3 is made up of 14 amino acids. The V and J ends lost 6 bases and 6 bases respectively, with 21 bases between them. Germline CDR1 reads SQVTM; CDR2 reads ANQGSEA. CDR3 sequence: CSVVSGTLGFEQYF. CDR3 bases: TGCAGCGTAGTCTCCGGGACCCTAGGTTTCGAGCAGTACTTC.

Only a few counts were recorded for this clonotype. One end of the junction is discordant with germline, which a read error may explain. The chain employs TRBV24-1 and TRBJ2-2; D is ambiguous. Germline CDR1 KGHDR, CDR2 SFDVKD. The CDR3 contains 16 residues. Written as DNA, the CDR3 is TGTGCCACCAGCGATTCATGGACGGCGAACACCGGGGAGCTGTTTTTT. Amino acid sequence: CATSDSWTANTGELFF.

This clonotype appeared a few times. This CDR3 reads CASSKTGVWTDTQYF. CDR3 nucleotide sequence: TGCGCCAGCAGCAAGACAGGGGTATGGACAGATACGCAGTATTTT. The chain is built from TRBV10-2 and TRBJ2-3, with 8 bases that match TRBD1. The germline gives CDR1 WSHSY, CDR2 SAAADI. This CDR3 region has 15 residues. V shed 6 bases, J shed 3 bases, and the junction held 8 bases outside the gene matches.

The chain links TRBV29-1 to TRBJ2-2, with TRBD2 matching 7 bases. Germline CDR1 is SQVTM and CDR2 is ANQGSEA. Trimming removed 4 bases from V and 5 bases from J; junction bases left unmatched: 4. This CDR3 has 13 residues. In DNA, the CDR3 is TGCAGCGTTGTCGGCGGGAGTACCGGGGAGCTGTTTTTT. Amino acid sequence: CSVVGGSTGELFF.